This T cell receptor beta chain was documented in a study of blood T cell repertoires in COVID-19. Method: immunoSEQ multiplex PCR; TCRdb's copy keeps in-frame clones and lacks some. The sample has 210,000 or so clones; about 91% are singletons. The germline V gene has CDR1 SGHNT and CDR2 YENEEA. The CDR3 is 14 amino acids. Trimming removed 5 bases from V and 0 bases from J; junction bases left unmatched: 3. V gene TRBV11-3 combines with J gene TRBJ2-7, with 8 bases fitting TRBD2. The receptor was isolated from a man between 18 and 29 years old with active or convalescent COVID-19. The sequencing input was peripheral blood. The CDR3 sequence: CASSTTSGSYEQYF. The CDR3 coding sequence is TGTGCCAGCAGCACTACTAGCGGCTCCTACGAGCAGTACTTC.